This T cell receptor beta chain was observed in a study of identical twins. The sample holds a few counts of this clonotype. Using its own MiXCR run on the 5' RACE reads, TCRdb lists one record per CDR3 protein. This table holds around 500,000 distinct CDR3 sequences, over 12% found once. The data also belong to a second study, concerning yellow fever vaccine responses in identical twins.

This TCR derives from a woman younger than 35 in good health. Sequenced sample: CD4+ T cells sorted from blood.

For the CDR3, the DNA is TGTGCCAGCAGACGCGACAGTGAAGCTTTCTTT. Protein sequence: CASRRDSEAFF. The chain couples TRBV7-9 to TRBJ1-1; maybe TRBD1 (5 bases). The V gene lost 6 bases and the J gene lost 7 bases, with 9 bases spanning the gap. This CDR3 comprises 11 residues. Germline V gene data show CDR1 as SEHNR and CDR2 as FQNEAQ (reference sequence).